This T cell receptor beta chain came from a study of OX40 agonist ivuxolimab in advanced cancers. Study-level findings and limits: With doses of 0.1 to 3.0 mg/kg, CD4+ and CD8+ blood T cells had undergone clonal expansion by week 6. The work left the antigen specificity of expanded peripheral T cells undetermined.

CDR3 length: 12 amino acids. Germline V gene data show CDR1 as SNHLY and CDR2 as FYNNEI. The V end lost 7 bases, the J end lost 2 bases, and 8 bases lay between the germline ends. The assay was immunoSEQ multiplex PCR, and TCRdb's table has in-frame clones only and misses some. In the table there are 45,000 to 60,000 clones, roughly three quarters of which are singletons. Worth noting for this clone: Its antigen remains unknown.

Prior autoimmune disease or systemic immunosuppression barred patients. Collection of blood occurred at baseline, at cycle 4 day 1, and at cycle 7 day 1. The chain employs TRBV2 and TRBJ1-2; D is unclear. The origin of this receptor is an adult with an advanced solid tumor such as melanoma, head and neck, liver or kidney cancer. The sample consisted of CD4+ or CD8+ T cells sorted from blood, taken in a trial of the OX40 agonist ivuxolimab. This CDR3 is CASTASNYGYTF. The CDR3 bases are TGTGCCAGCACGGCTTCGAACTATGGCTACACCTTC.